Included here is one T cell receptor beta chain sequence, with context. Its binding antigen is unknown. Within one base of it there is no much larger clone, and no base qualities were kept. The donors were people with melanoma. The library was built by means of the immunoSEQ multiplex PCR assay. Sourced from immuneACCESS, this table was stored by TCRdb with only in-frame sequences that have V and J called. A share of the clones is absent; for the studies checked, an unresolved V gene accounts for under half, and the remainder has no known explanation. Across this sample there are approximately 6,700 clones, with approximately 66% seen only once. The ten largest make up roughly 23% of the sample. Trimming costs V 2 bases and J 0 bases, and their ends lie 18 bases apart. CDR1 SGDLS and CDR2 YYNGEE are derived from the germline V gene. CDR3 length: 18 amino acids, cysteine to phenylalanine. The entry retains the CDR3 DNA only, 54 bases that are in frame from base 1.

The sample originates from a study of CD4+ T cells in melanoma (dated by TCRdb to between 2021 and 2024). About the study as a whole: Neoantigen-specific CD4+ T cells in human melanoma were what the study investigated. Study-level results and caveats: Neoantigen-specific CD4+ T cells in melanoma were reported to have a range of differentiation states. The report described a correlation between neoantigen-specific CD4+ T cells and the function of CD8+ T cells, macrophages and B cells.

The TCR sequence derives from a human donor with melanoma. The sample taken for sequencing was cells from a culture (not recorded whether cultured in vitro). The chain joins TRBV9 to TRBJ1-5; TRBD1 is possibly the D segment (5 matching bases). This receptor carries the CDR3 CASSVRGKNEYSNQPQHF. The nucleotide sequence reads TGTGCCAGCAGCGTTCGGGGGAAGAATGAATATAGCAATCAGCCCCAGCATTTT.